This T cell receptor (beta chain) originates from a study of radiotherapy plus CTLA-4 blockade in lung cancer. On the study more broadly: Disease control was seen in 30% to 35% of patients, objective responses in 18%. Points from the study as a whole: Following radiotherapy plus ipilimumab, tumor-derived TCR clones expanded in the blood.

In regard to this clone: Its antigen is currently unknown.

Focal radiation plus CTLA-4 blockade with ipilimumab was given to patients with chemo-refractory metastatic non-small-cell lung cancer. Sequencing was performed with immunoSEQ multiplex PCR; in TCRdb, only in-frame clones are kept and a portion is missing. The sample holds roughly 98,000 clones, 82% seen once. The CDR3 covers 16 residues. The chain has TRBV21-1 and TRBJ2-7; the DNA was not compared with TRBD2, the D call given in the table. TRBV21-1 constitutes a pseudogene. Sequencing was performed on peripheral blood, taken from a patient treated with radiotherapy plus ipilimumab. This sequence was found in a human donor with non-small cell lung cancer who had a partial response to radiotherapy plus ipilimumab. The CDR3 loop is CASSKVVSGRLCEQYF. The CDR3 coding sequence is TGTGCCAGCAGCAAAGTGGTCAGCGGGAGGCTCTGCGAGCAGTACTTC.